This T cell receptor (beta chain) was identified in a study of CD8 T cells in ankylosing spondylitis. The germline V gene encodes CDR1 MNHEY and CDR2 SMNVEV (reference sequence). V was pared by 4 bases and J by 1 base, with 16 bases between. This CDR3 spans 16 amino acids. Notes on the study in general: The clones that were linked to disease were reported to be significantly enriched in matched synovial fluid samples from ankylosing spondylitis patients.

Quantitative 5'-RACE with molecular barcodes generated TCR beta libraries. MiXCR was run by TCRdb on the 5' RACE reads, yielding one entry per CDR3 protein. This table has about 160,000 distinct CDR3 sequences, more than 40% appearing once. To note about this clonotype: Its antigen is unidentified.

This TCR was sampled from a male donor with ankylosing spondylitis. The chain carries TRBV27 and TRBJ2-5, with TRBD2 as a possible D gene (6 bases). The sequencing sample was made of synovial fluid, either unsorted or a sorted T cell fraction (not recorded which). The CDR3, as DNA: TGTGCCAGCAGTTCCAGTCTAGCGCGGCTCCAAGAGACCCAGTACTTC. This sequence encodes CASSSSLARLQETQYF.